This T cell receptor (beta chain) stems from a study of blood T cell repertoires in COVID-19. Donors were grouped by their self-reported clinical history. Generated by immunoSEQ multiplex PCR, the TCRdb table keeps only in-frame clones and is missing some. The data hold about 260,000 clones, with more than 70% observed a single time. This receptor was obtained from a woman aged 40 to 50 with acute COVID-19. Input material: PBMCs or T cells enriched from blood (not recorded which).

The CDR3 region is CAWSHPGLAGGPPNEQFF. DNA for the CDR3: TGTGCCTGGAGTCACCCGGGACTAGCGGGAGGGCCCCCCAATGAGCAGTTCTTC. The chain couples TRBV30 to TRBJ2-1; 16 positions match TRBD2. Germline CDR1 and CDR2: GTSNPN and SVGIG (reference sequence). There are 18 residues in the CDR3. J was trimmed by 6 bases and V by 2 bases; bases with no gene match: 10.